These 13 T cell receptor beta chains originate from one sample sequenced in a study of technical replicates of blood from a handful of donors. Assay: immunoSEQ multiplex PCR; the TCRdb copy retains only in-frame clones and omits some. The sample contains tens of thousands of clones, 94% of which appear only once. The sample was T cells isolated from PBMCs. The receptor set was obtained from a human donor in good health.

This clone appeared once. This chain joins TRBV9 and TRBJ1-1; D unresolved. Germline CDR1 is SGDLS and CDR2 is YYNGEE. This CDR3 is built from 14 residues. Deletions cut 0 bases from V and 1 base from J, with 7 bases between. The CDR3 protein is CASSVDLENTEAFF. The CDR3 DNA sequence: TGTGCCAGCAGCGTAGACTTAGAGAACACTGAAGCTTTCTTT. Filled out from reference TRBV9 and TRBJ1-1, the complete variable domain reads DSGVTQTPKHLITATGQRVTLRCSPRSGDLSVYWYQQSLDQGLQFLIQYYNGEERAKGNILERFSAQQFPDLHSELNLSSLELGDSALYFCASSVDLENTEAFFGQGTRLTVV.

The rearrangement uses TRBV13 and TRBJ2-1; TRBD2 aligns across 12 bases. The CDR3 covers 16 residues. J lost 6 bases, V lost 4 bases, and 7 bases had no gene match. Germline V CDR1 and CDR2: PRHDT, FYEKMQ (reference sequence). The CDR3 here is CASSSSGLAGINEQFF. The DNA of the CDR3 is TGTGCCAGCAGCTCCTCCGGACTAGCGGGGATCAATGAGCAGTTCTTC.

CDR3 protein: CASGQKFSGANVLTF. The DNA of the CDR3 is TGTGCCAGCGGACAGAAATTTTCTGGGGCCAACGTCCTGACTTTC. The rearrangement uses TRBV6-1 and TRBJ2-6; a possible D gene is TRBD1 (6 bases). CDR1 and CDR2 from the germline V gene are MNHNS and SASEGT. The CDR3 totals 15 residues. The V end lost 8 bases, the J end lost 1 base, and 12 bases lay between the germline ends.

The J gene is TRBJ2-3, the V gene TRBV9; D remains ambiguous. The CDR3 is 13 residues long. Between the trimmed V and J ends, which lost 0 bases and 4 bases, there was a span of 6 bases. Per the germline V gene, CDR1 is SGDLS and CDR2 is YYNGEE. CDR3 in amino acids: CASSVGAADTQYF. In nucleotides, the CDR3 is TGTGCCAGCAGCGTAGGGGCTGCAGATACGCAGTATTTT.

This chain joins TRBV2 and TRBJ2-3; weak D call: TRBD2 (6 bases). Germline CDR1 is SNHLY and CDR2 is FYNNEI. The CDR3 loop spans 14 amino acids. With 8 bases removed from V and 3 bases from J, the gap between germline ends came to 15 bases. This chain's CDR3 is CASLEGKRTDTQYF. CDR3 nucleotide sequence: TGTGCCAGCCTGGAGGGGAAGAGGACAGATACGCAGTATTTT.

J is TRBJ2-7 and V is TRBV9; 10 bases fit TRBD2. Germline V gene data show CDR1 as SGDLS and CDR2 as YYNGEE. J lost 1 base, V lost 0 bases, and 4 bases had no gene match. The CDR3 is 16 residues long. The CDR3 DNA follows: TGTGCCAGCAGCGTAGGGGGACTAGCGCCTTCCTACGAGCAGTACTTC. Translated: CASSVGGLAPSYEQYF. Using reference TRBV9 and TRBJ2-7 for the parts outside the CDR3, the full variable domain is DSGVTQTPKHLITATGQRVTLRCSPRSGDLSVYWYQQSLDQGLQFLIQYYNGEERAKGNILERFSAQQFPDLHSELNLSSLELGDSALYFCASSVGGLAPSYEQYFGPGTRLTVT.

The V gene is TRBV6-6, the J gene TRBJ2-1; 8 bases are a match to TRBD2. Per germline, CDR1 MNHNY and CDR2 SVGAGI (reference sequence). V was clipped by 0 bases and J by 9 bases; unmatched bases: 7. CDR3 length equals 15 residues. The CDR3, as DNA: TGTGCCAGCAGTTACTCCCGGGGGGGGTCGGTTGAGCAGTTCTTC. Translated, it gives CASSYSRGGSVEQFF.

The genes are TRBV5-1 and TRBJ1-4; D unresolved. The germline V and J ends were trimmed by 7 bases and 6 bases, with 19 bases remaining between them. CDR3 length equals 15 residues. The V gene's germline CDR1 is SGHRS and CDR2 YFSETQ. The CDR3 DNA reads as TGCGCCAGCTCAATCCGACCCCGGAGTGATGAAAAACTGTTTTTT. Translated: CASSIRPRSDEKLFF.

The CDR3 region is CASSETGTGAIYEQYF. The CDR3 coding sequence is TGTGCCAGCAGTGAAACCGGGACAGGGGCTATCTACGAGCAGTACTTC. J is TRBJ2-7 and V is TRBV28; the match to TRBD1 covers 10 bases. CDR1 is MDHEN and CDR2 is SYDVKM in the germline V gene. The CDR3 totals 16 residues. The V gene end was trimmed by 5 bases and the J gene end by 3 bases; junction bases not matched to a gene: 10.

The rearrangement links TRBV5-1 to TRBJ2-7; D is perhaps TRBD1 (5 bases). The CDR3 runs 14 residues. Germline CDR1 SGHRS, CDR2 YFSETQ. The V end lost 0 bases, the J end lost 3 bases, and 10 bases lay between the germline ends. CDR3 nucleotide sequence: TGCGCCAGCAGCTTGGGGGGCCCAAGCTACGAGCAGTACTTC. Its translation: CASSLGGPSYEQYF.

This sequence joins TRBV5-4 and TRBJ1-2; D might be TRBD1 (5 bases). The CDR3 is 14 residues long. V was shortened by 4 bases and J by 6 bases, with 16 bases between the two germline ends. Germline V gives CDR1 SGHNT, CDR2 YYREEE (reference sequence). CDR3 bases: TGTGCCAGCAGCCAAATGGAGAGACAGAATGGCTACACCTTC. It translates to CASSQMERQNGYTF.

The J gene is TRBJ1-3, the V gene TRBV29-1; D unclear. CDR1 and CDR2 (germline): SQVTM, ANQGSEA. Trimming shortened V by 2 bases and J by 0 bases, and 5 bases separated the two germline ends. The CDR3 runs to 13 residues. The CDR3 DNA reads TGCAGCGTTGAACGGAGCTCTGGAAACACCATATATTTT. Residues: CSVERSSGNTIYF.

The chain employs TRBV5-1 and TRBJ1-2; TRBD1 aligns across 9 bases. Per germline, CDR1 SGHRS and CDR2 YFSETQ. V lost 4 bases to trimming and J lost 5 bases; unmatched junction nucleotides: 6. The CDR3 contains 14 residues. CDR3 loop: CASSPGDREYGYTF. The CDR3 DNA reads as TGCGCCAGCAGCCCTGGGGACAGGGAGTATGGCTACACCTTC.